Listed here are 7 T cell receptor beta chains from one sample, sequenced in a study of blood T cell repertoires in COVID-19. TCRdb's table, derived via immunoSEQ multiplex PCR, lists solely in-frame clones and lacks some. The repertoire holds 160,000 or so clones, with about 80% as singletons. The sample comprised peripheral blood. The source of these receptors is a man in his 60s with acute or convalescent COVID-19.

The chain combines TRBV24-1 with TRBJ1-5; 9 bases are shared with TRBD1. The CDR3 is made up of 13 amino acids. CDR1 KGHDR and CDR2 SFDVKD come from the germline V gene. The J segment lost 5 bases and the V segment lost 10 bases, leaving 5 bases of the junction unmatched. The CDR3 reads CATGTGRDQPQHF. As DNA, the CDR3 is TGTGCCACTGGGACAGGGAGGGATCAGCCCCAGCATTTT.

The chain carries TRBV5-1 and TRBJ2-2, with TRBD2 matching over 11 bases. Germline V gene sequence: CDR1 SGHRS, CDR2 YFSETQ. The CDR3 contains 17 residues. After removal of 4 bases from V and 2 bases from J, the junction contained 7 bases not matched to a gene. The chain's CDR3 is CASSRTGTSGNTGELFF. The CDR3 DNA reads as TGCGCCAGCAGCCGTACCGGGACTAGCGGTAACACCGGGGAGCTGTTTTTT.

The chain is built from TRBV13 and TRBJ2-2; 9 nucleotides match TRBD1. The length of the CDR3 is 16 residues. The germline V gene has CDR1 PRHDT and CDR2 FYEKMQ (reference sequence). V gave up 5 bases and J gave up 4 bases; unmatched junction bases: 8. The CDR3 reads CASSPGQGGFTGELFF. DNA of the CDR3: TGTGCCAGCAGCCCGGGACAGGGCGGTTTCACCGGGGAGCTGTTTTTT.

V gene TRBV19 combines with J gene TRBJ1-3, with 7 bases fitting TRBD1. Germline CDR1 and CDR2: LNHDA and SQIVND (reference sequence). This CDR3 is built from 14 residues. V lost 7 bases and J lost 3; bases outside the gene matches: 6. The CDR3, as DNA: TGTGCCAGTATTCGGGACAGCGTTGGAAACACCATATATTTT. Its translation: CASIRDSVGNTIYF.

This chain uses TRBV7-2 with TRBJ1-3, with D perhaps matching TRBD1 (6 bases). Trimming took 5 bases from V and 4 from J, leaving 18 bases between them. The CDR3 consists of 16 residues. The germline gives CDR1 SGHTA, CDR2 FQGNSA. This chain's CDR3 is CASSTSPGVLGNTIYF. In DNA form, the CDR3 reads TGTGCCAGCAGCACCAGCCCAGGGGTTCTAGGAAACACCATATATTTT. Full variable domain (missing parts from reference TRBV7-2 and TRBJ1-3): GAGVSQSPSNKVTEKGKDVELRCDPISGHTALYWYRQSLGQGLEFLIYFQGNSAPDKSGLPSDRFSAERTGGSVSTLTIQRTQQEDSAVYLCASSTSPGVLGNTIYFGEGSWLTVV.

The V and J genes are TRBV3-1 (or the pseudogene TRBV3-2) and TRBJ1-6; 8 bases align to TRBD1. V trimming: 4 bases; J trimming: 6 bases; junction bases outside the gene matches: 14. This CDR3 has 18 amino acids. The germline gives CDR1 LGHDT, CDR2 YNNKEL (reference sequence). CDR3 sequence reads: CASSPIFPRDRSNSPLHF. The DNA for the CDR3 is TGTGCCAGCAGCCCAATCTTCCCCCGGGACAGGAGTAATTCACCCCTCCACTTT.

The chain uses TRBV4-3 and TRBJ2-1, with 8 bases aligning to TRBD2. Germline assignment: CDR1 LGHNA and CDR2 YSLEER. The CDR3 is made up of 16 amino acids. V gave up 0 bases and J gave up 9 bases; unmatched junction bases: 10. Here the CDR3 DNA reads TGCGCCAGCAGCCAAGACGTCGTTCGGGGGGGAAGTGAGCAGTTCTTC. Translated, it gives CASSQDVVRGGSEQFF.